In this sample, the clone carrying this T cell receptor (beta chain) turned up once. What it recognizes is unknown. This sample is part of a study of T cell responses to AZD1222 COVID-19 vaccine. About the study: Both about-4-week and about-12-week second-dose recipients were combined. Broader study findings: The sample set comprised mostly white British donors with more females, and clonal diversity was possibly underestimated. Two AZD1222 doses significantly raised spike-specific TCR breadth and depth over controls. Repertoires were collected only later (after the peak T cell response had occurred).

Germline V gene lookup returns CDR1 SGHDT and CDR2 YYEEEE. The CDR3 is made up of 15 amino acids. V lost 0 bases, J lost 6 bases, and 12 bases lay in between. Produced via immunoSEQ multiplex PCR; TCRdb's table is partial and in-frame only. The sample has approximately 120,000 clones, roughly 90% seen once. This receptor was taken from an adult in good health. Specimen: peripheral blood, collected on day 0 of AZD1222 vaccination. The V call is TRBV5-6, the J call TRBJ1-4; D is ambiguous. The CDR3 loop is CASSLAGTGDEKLFF. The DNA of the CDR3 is TGTGCCAGCAGCTTGGCGGGCACTGGGGATGAAAAACTGTTTTTT.